These 5 T cell receptor beta chains share one sample of origin, sequenced in a study of blood T cell repertoires in COVID-19. Using immunoSEQ multiplex PCR, the repertoire was profiled, and TCRdb retains in-frame clones only, with some absent. This table has tens of thousands of clones, approximately 90% appearing once. The sequenced sample consisted of peripheral blood. The receptor source for this set is a woman in her thirties or forties with active COVID-19.

V gene TRBV5-1 combines with J gene TRBJ2-1, with 7 bases identical to TRBD1. Germline V gene sequence: CDR1 SGHRS, CDR2 YFSETQ. V dropped 0 bases and J dropped 9; count of bases not matched to a gene: 6. The CDR3 totals 14 residues. CDR3 bases: TGCGCCAGCAGCTTGGCCCCCAGGGGGATTGAGCAGTTCTTC. It encodes CASSLAPRGIEQFF. The whole variable domain, filled in from reference TRBV5-1 and TRBJ2-1, reads KAGVTQTPRYLIKTRGQQVTLSCSPISGHRSVSWYQQTPGQGLQFLFEYFSETQRNKGNFPGRFSGRQFSNSRSEMNVSTLELGDSALYLCASSLAPRGIEQFFGPGTRLTVL.

The rearrangement joins TRBV6-5 to TRBJ2-5, with D possibly matching TRBD2 (5 bases). Trimming cost V 8 bases and J 3 bases, with 16 bases left between them. The CDR3 contains 14 residues. Per the germline V gene, CDR1 is MNHEY and CDR2 is SVGAGI. The CDR3 region has the DNA TGTGCCAGCCGCTACCGGACTGCGAAAGAGACCCAGTACTTC. It codes for CASRYRTAKETQYF.

This clone was picked up one time. CDR3 bases: TGTGCCAGCAAGGGGACTAAGGCCGGGGAGCTGTTTTTT. Translation: CASKGTKAGELFF. The rearrangement uses TRBV2 and TRBJ2-2; 7 bases match TRBD2. This CDR3 spans 13 amino acids. Unmatched junction bases numbered 5, after V lost 7 bases and J lost 6 bases. Germline assignment: CDR1 SNHLY and CDR2 FYNNEI.

This clone appeared a few times. V is TRBV29-1 and J is TRBJ1-2; D uncertain. In germline, CDR1 is SQVTM, CDR2 ANQGSEA. This CDR3 region has 13 residues. The CDR3 is CIPSPPGIDGYTF. CDR3 sequence (DNA): TGCATCCCTTCCCCGCCGGGGATTGATGGCTACACCTTC.

The V and J genes are TRBV5-4 and TRBJ2-3; 12 bases are a match to TRBD2. V lost 5 bases, J lost 2 bases, and 6 bases stayed unmatched. CDR3 length: 16 residues. CDR1 and CDR2 from the germline V gene are SGHNT and YYREEE (reference sequence). CDR3 in DNA: TGTGCCAGCAGATCAGGACTAGCGGGGACCACAGATACGCAGTATTTT. Protein product: CASRSGLAGTTDTQYF.